This T cell receptor beta chain was retrieved from a study of cytomegalovirus exposure and HLA in healthy donors. The study's findings and limits: In a later analysis, first-cohort TCR clusters were found to tend to co-occur in the approximately 110 validation repertoires.

Only in-frame clones appear in the TCRdb table, and some are missing; sequencing was by immunoSEQ multiplex PCR. The data show 100,000 to 150,000 clones, roughly 89% seen once. Regarding this clone: Its target is unknown.

This TCR came from a woman aged 18-29 years in good health and CMV-seronegative. Sequenced: PBMCs.

CDR3 coding DNA: TGTGCCAGCAAACGACGGGGGAGCTACGAGCAGTACTTC. Protein product: CASKRRGSYEQYF. The chain couples TRBV5-4 to TRBJ2-7; tentatively, D is TRBD2 (6 bases). V lost 6 bases, J lost 3 bases, and 13 bases lay in between. Germline V gene lookup returns CDR1 SGHNT and CDR2 YYREEE (reference sequence). CDR3 length: 13 residues. The full variable domain, with the rest looked up from reference TRBV5-4 and TRBJ2-7, is ETGVTQSPTHLIKTRGQQVTLRCSSQSGHNTVSWYQQALGQGPQFIFQYYREEENGRGNFPPRFSGLQFPNYSSELNVNALELDDSALYLCASKRRGSYEQYFGPGTRLTVT.